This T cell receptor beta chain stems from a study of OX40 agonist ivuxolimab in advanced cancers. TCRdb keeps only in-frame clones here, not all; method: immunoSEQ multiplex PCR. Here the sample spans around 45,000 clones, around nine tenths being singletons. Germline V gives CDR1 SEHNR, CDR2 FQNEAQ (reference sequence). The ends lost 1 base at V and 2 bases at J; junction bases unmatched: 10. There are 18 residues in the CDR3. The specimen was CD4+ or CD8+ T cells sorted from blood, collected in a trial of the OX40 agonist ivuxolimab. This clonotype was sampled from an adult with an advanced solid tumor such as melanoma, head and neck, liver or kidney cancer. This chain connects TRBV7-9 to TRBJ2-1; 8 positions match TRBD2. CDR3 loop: CASSLVPGGGRTYNEQFF. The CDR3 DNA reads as TGTGCCAGCAGCTTAGTCCCCGGGGGCGGGAGGACCTACAATGAGCAGTTCTTC. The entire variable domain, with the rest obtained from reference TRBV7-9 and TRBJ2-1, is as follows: DTGVSQNPRHKITKRGQNVTFRCDPISEHNRLYWYRQTLGQGPEFLTYFQNEAQLEKSRLLSDRFSAERPKGSFSTLEIQRTEQGDSAMYLCASSLVPGGGRTYNEQFFGPGTRLTVL.